This is a list of T cell receptor beta chains from one sample in a study of blood T cell repertoires in COVID-19. Profiled with immunoSEQ multiplex PCR; TCRdb holds only in-frame clones, not every one. There are some 150,000 clones in the sample; about 85% occur only once, and approximately 0.63% lies in the top ten. The sequenced sample was peripheral blood. Source of these receptors: a man in his 60s with COVID-19, enrolled during active disease. Both conserved end residues are trimmed from each CDR3.

v_call: TRBV5-1; cdr3_aa: ASSRGWDRGQPIQETQY
v_call: TRBV27; cdr3_aa: ASSLGGGYGPQH
v_call: TRBV28; cdr3_aa: ASSVTGTGGFEQF
v_call: TRBV29-1; cdr3_aa: SGSPSGRPYNEQF
v_call: TRBV4-1; cdr3_aa: ASSQGSGGAYEQY
v_call: TRBV4-3; cdr3_aa: ASSQPGQGAGGDYGYT
v_call: TRBV6-2/TRBV6-3; cdr3_aa: ASSSAGVVDTDTQY
v_call: TRBV6-5; cdr3_aa: ASSYGATPMDSPLH
v_call: TRBV4-1; cdr3_aa: ASSQAASGYGYT
v_call: TRBV6-6; cdr3_aa: ASSYFAGDGYT
v_call: TRBV5-6; cdr3_aa: ASSLNSFGYNEQF
v_call: TRBV3-1/TRBV3-2; cdr3_aa: ASSPDAGNTEAF
v_call: TRBV20-1; cdr3_aa: SATSTDTQY
v_call: TRBV10-3; cdr3_aa: AINEPGAPLH
v_call: TRBV6-6; cdr3_aa: ASSPIGQSNQPQH
v_call: TRBV12-5; cdr3_aa: ASGLVRGGSHEQY
v_call: TRBV21-1; cdr3_aa: ASIDEGTGGPWDYEQY
v_call: TRBV29-1; cdr3_aa: SVQEGYT
v_call: TRBV4-1; cdr3_aa: ASSQRPLDISNQPQH
v_call: TRBV7-2; cdr3_aa: ASSQGLAGGWQY
v_call: TRBV29-1; cdr3_aa: SVGRQGSSYEQY
v_call: TRBV24-1; cdr3_aa: ATSDFLAGDWDTQY
v_call: TRBV5-6; cdr3_aa: ASSVDRGNYGYT
v_call: TRBV28; cdr3_aa: ASSLMQGWTEAF
v_call: TRBV4-2; cdr3_aa: ASSPMGSAGLYNEQF
v_call: TRBV7-3; cdr3_aa: ASSPHRDSYEQY
v_call: TRBV12-3/TRBV12-4; cdr3_aa: ASSFGVNEQY
v_call: TRBV6-5; cdr3_aa: ASPRDNEQF
v_call: TRBV7-2; cdr3_aa: ASSLRGHATNEKLF
v_call: TRBV7-2; cdr3_aa: ASSLTDRVGSPQH
v_call: TRBV19; cdr3_aa: ASRDRGSRGMQPQH
v_call: TRBV29-1; cdr3_aa: SVGQGGLETQY
v_call: TRBV5-4; cdr3_aa: ASSFGGNTGELF
v_call: TRBV12-2; cdr3_aa: ASRLAIDTPISEAF
v_call: TRBV19; cdr3_aa: ASSIWGGVLGEQF
v_call: TRBV7-8; cdr3_aa: ASSSYRVSSGELF
v_call: TRBV2; cdr3_aa: ASSRGQGTGNTIY
v_call: TRBV7-9; cdr3_aa: ASSFFDRSYGYT
v_call: TRBV19; cdr3_aa: ASSPENSPLH
v_call: TRBV6-5; cdr3_aa: ASSYSTSGGQNTQY
v_call: TRBV5-6; cdr3_aa: ASSRPGQAFMNTEAF
v_call: TRBV5-4; cdr3_aa: ASSVVGGNEQF
v_call: TRBV29-1; cdr3_aa: SVRTDYEQY
v_call: TRBV18; cdr3_aa: ASSPIIGGDNTEAF
v_call: TRBV2; cdr3_aa: ASSEIGAGKDNEQF
v_call: TRBV18; cdr3_aa: ASSLPGQNYEQY